The next 8 T cell receptor beta chains were all read from a single sample in a study of T cells in Graves' hyperthyroidism and ophthalmopathy. Researchers took RNA transcripts and amplified the TCR beta CDR3 regions from them. TCR CDR3 underwent first-round RT-PCR with the HTBI primer set. In TCRdb, the multiplex PCR reads were re-called with MiXCR into one record per CDR3 protein. The table shows 300,000 to 450,000 distinct CDR3 sequences, with approximately 15% occurring only once. The sequencing sample was made of blood. Receptors were obtained from a man aged 25 to 45 with Graves' hyperthyroidism that later progressed to Graves' ophthalmopathy.

This clonotype was counted ten times or more. The CDR3 reads CASSLGSPGNIQYF. CDR3 DNA sequence: TGTGCCAGCAGCTTAGGCTCGCCGGGGAACATTCAGTACTTC. This chain joins TRBV7-2 and TRBJ2-4, with D perhaps TRBD2 (5 bases). The CDR3 is 14 amino acids. From germline, CDR1 is SGHTA and CDR2 FQGNSA. Trimming shortened V by 1 base and J by 7 bases, and 11 bases separated the two germline ends.

This clonotype was picked up a small number of times. This chain connects TRBV18 to TRBJ1-1; D unclear. CDR3 length equals 14 residues. Germline V gives CDR1 KGHSH, CDR2 LQKENI. V lost 3 bases and J 6 bases, leaving 14 bases between the germline ends. The CDR3 DNA is TGTGCCAGCTCACCGTCGGCTACAAACCCTGAAGCTTTCTTT. This encodes CASSPSATNPEAFF.

This sequence joins TRBV5-8 and TRBJ1-3, with D maybe TRBD1 (6 bases). Trimming left V 4 bases short and J 2 bases short, with 13 bases between. CDR3 length equals 15 residues. The germline V gene encodes CDR1 SGHTS and CDR2 YDEGEE. CDR3 residues: CASSMDQGTGNTIYF. The CDR3, as DNA: TGTGCCAGCAGCATGGACCAGGGGACTGGAAACACCATATATTTT. The whole variable domain, filled in from reference TRBV5-8 and TRBJ1-3, reads EAGVTQSPTHLIKTRGQQATLRCSPISGHTSVYWYQQALGLGLQFLLWYDEGEERNRGNFPPRFSGRQFPNYSSELNVNALELEDSALYLCASSMDQGTGNTIYFGEGSWLTVV.

This clonotype was recorded many times. The V and J genes are TRBV5-1 and TRBJ1-4, with D uncertain. The CDR3 consists of 14 residues. Germline loops: CDR1 SGHRS, CDR2 YFSETQ. Trimming removed 4 bases from V and 4 bases from J, with 11 bases in between. The CDR3 loop reads CASSTRGHNEKLFF. The CDR3 DNA reads TGCGCCAGCAGCACCCGAGGGCATAATGAAAAACTGTTTTTT.

This clonotype was picked up a small number of times. CDR3 region: CASSRGLAGANNEQFF. CDR3 nucleotide sequence: TGTGCCAGCAGCCGGGGACTAGCGGGGGCTAACAATGAGCAGTTCTTC. V and J are TRBV5-4 and TRBJ2-1, with 14 bases identical to TRBD2. Germline-derived CDR1 and CDR2 are SGHNT and YYREEE (reference sequence). The CDR3 has 16 residues. The J segment lost 5 bases and the V segment lost 4 bases, leaving 5 bases of the junction unmatched.

This clonotype was detected many times. The chain uses TRBV12-3 or TRBV12-4 and TRBJ2-1; 11 nucleotides line up with TRBD2. The length of the CDR3 is 18 residues. V lost 4 bases to trimming and J lost 0 bases; unmatched junction nucleotides: 8. The CDR3 protein is CASSYGLAGESSYNEQFF. The DNA of the CDR3 is TGTGCCAGCAGTTACGGACTAGCGGGCGAAAGCTCCTACAATGAGCAGTTCTTC.

This clonotype occurred a few times. V usage is TRBV6-2 or TRBV6-3 and J usage is TRBJ2-1, with D possibly TRBD1 on 5 matching bases. Germline lookup yields CDR1 MNHEY and CDR2 SVGEGT. Trimming took 2 bases from V and 7 from J, leaving 15 bases between them. The CDR3 covers 15 residues. As DNA, the CDR3 is TGTGCCAGCAGTTACGTAGGGGTTTGGTCAAATGAGCAGTTCTTC. Its protein is CASSYVGVWSNEQFF.

The CDR3 DNA reads TGCAGCGCTAATCATAACACGAACACCGGGGAGCTGTTTTTT. Translated: CSANHNTNTGELFF. The chain employs TRBV29-1 and TRBJ2-2, with D hard to call. V lost 7 bases to trimming and J lost 0 bases, with 12 bases between them. CDR1 is SQVTM, CDR2 ANQGSEA, per germline. The length of the CDR3 is 14 residues.